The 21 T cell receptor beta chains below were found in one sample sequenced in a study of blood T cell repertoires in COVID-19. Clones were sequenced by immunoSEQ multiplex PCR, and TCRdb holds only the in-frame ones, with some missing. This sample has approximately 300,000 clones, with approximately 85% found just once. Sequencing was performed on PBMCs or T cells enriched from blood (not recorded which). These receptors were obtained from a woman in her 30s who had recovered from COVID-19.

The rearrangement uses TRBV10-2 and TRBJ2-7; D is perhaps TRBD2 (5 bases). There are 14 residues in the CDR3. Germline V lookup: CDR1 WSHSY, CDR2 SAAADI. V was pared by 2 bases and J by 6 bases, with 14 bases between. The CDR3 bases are TGCGCCAGCAGTGAGGAAGGGCTAGCTTCCGAGCAGTACTTC. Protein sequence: CASSEEGLASEQYF.

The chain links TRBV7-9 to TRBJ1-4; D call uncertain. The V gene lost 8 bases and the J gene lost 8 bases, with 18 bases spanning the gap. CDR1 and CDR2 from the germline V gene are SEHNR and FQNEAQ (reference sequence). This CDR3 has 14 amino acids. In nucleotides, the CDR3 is TGTGCCAGCCCCGGCGGGGTATGTTGGGAAAAACTGTTTTTT. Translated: CASPGGVCWEKLFF.

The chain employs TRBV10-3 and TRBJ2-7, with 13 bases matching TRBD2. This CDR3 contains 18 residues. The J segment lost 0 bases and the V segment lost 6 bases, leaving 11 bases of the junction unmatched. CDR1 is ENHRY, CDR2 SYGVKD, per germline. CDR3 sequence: CAIRSLGLAGASSYEQYF. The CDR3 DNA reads TGTGCCATCAGGAGTTTAGGACTAGCGGGAGCTAGCTCCTACGAGCAGTACTTC.

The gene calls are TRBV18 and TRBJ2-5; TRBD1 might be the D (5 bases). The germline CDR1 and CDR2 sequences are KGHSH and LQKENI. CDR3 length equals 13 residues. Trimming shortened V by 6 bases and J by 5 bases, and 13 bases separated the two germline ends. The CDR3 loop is CASSSQGGETQYF. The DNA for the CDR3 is TGTGCCAGCTCGTCTCAGGGCGGTGAGACCCAGTACTTC.

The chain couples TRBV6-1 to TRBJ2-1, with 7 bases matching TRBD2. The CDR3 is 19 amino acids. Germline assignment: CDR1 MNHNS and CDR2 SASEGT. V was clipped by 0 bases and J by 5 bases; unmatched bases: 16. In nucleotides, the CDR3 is TGTGCCAGCAGTGAAGCGGACGGCCGTGGCGGGAGCGGTGACAATGAGCAGTTCTTC. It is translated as CASSEADGRGGSGDNEQFF.

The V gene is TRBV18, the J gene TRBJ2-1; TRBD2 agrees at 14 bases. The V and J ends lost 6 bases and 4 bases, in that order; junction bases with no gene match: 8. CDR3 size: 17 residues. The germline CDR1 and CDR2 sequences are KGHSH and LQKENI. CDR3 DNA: TGTGCCAGCTCTACTTGGGGACTAGCGGGAGAGTACAATGAGCAGTTCTTC. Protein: CASSTWGLAGEYNEQFF. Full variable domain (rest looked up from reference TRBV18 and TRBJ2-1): NAGVMQNPRHLVRRRGQEARLRCSPMKGHSHVYWYRQLPEEGLKFMVYLQKENIIDESGMPKERFSAEFPKEGPSILRIQQVVRGDSAAYFCASSTWGLAGEYNEQFFGPGTRLTVL.

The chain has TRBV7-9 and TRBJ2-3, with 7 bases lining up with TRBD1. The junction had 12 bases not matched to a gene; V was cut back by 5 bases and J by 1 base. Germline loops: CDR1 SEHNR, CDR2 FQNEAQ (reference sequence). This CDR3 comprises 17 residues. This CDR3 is CASSDRQGHLGTDTQYF. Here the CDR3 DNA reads TGTGCCAGCAGCGATCGACAGGGCCACTTGGGCACAGATACGCAGTATTTT. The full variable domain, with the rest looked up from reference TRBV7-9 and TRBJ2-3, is DTGVSQNPRHKITKRGQNVTFRCDPISEHNRLYWYRQTLGQGPEFLTYFQNEAQLEKSRLLSDRFSAERPKGSFSTLEIQRTEQGDSAMYLCASSDRQGHLGTDTQYFGPGTRLTVL.

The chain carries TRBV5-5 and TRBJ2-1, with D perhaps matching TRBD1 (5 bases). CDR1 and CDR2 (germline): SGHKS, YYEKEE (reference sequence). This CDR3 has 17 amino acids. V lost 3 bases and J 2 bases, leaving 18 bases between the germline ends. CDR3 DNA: TGTGCCAGCAGCTCCACCCTAACAGGACGGGCCTACAATGAGCAGTTCTTC. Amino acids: CASSSTLTGRAYNEQFF.

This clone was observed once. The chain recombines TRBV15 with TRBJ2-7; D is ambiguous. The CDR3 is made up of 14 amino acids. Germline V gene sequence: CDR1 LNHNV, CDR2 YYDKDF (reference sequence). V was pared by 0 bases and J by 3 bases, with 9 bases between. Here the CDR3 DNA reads TGTGCCACCAGCAGAGATGCTGGAGACTACGAGCAGTACTTC. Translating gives CATSRDAGDYEQYF.

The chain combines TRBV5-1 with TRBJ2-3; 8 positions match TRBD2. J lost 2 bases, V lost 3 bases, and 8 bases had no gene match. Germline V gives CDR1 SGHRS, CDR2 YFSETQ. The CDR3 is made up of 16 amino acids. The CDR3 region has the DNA TGCGCCAGCAGCTCCCAAGCGGGAGCAACCACAGATACGCAGTATTTT. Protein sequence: CASSSQAGATTDTQYF.

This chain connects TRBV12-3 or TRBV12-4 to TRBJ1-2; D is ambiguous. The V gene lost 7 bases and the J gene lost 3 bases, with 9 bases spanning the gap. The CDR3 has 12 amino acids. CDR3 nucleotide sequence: TGTGCCAGCATTGAGAAAGACTATGGCTACACCTTC. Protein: CASIEKDYGYTF.

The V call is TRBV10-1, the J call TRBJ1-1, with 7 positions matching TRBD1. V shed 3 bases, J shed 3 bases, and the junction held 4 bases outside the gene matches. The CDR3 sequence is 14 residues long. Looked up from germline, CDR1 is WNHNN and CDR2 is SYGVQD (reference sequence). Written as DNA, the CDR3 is TGCGCCAGCAGTGATTCAGGGACAGACACTGAAGCTTTCTTT. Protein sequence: CASSDSGTDTEAFF.

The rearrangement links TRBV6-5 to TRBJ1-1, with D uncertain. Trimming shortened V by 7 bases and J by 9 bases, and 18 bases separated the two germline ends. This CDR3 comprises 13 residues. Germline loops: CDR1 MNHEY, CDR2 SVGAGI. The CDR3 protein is CASIKSTELKAFF. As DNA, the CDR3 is TGTGCCAGCATCAAAAGTACAGAGCTCAAAGCTTTCTTT.

CDR3: CASSLPREAGANTGELFF. The CDR3 DNA is TGCGCCAGCAGTCTCCCCCGGGAGGCGGGGGCGAACACCGGGGAGCTGTTTTTT. The chain couples TRBV23-1 to TRBJ2-2, with 7 positions matching TRBD2. TRBV23-1 has ORF status, its function being uncertain. Trimming took 4 bases from V and 0 from J; bases not matched to a gene: 11. The CDR3 covers 18 residues.

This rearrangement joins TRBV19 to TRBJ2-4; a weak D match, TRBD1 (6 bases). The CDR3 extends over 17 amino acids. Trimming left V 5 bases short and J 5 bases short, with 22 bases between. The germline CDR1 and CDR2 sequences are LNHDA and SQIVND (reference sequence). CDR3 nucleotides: TGTGCCAGTAGTTCATTGGCCAGGGGCGTTAGCCAAAACATTCAGTACTTC. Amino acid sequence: CASSSLARGVSQNIQYF.

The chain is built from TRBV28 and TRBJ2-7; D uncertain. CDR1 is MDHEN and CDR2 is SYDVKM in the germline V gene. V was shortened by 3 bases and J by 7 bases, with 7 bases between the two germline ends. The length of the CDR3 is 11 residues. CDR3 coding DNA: TGTGCCAGCAGTTTTAGCCGGGAGCAGTACTTC. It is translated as CASSFSREQYF.

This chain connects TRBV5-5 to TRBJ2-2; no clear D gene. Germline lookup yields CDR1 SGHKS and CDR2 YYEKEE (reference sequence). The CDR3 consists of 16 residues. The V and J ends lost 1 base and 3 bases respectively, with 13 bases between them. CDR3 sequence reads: CASSLYERGDTGELFF. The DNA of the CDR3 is TGTGCCAGCAGCTTGTATGAGCGAGGTGACACCGGGGAGCTGTTTTTT.

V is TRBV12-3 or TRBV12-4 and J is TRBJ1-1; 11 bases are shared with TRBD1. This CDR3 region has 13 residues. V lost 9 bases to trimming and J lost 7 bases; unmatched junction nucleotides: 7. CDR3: CASSGQGAIEAFF. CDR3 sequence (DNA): TGTGCCAGTTCAGGACAGGGGGCTATTGAAGCTTTCTTT.

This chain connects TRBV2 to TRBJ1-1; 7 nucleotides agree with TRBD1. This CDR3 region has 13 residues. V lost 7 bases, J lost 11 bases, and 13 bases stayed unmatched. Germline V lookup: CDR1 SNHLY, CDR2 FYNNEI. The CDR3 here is CASNPKGGGRAFF. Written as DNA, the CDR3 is TGTGCCAGCAATCCGAAAGGAGGGGGCCGGGCTTTCTTT.

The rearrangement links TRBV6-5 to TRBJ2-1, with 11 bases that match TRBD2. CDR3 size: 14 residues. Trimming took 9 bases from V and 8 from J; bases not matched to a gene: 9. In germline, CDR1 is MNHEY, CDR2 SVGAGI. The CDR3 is CASSSGGAADEQFF. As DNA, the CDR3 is TGTGCCAGTAGTAGCGGGGGGGCCGCGGATGAGCAGTTCTTC.

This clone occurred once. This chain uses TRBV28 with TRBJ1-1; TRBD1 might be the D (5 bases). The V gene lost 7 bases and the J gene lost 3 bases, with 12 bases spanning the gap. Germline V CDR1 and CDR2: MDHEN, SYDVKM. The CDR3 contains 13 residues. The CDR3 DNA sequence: TGTGCCAGCACCAGGGACTTCTACACTGAAGCTTTCTTT. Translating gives CASTRDFYTEAFF. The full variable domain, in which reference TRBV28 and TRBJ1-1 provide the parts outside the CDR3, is DVKVTQSSRYLVKRTGEKVFLECVQDMDHENMFWYRQDPGLGLRLIYFSYDVKMKEKGDIPEGYSVSREKKERFSLILESASTNQTSMYLCASTRDFYTEAFFGQGTRLTVV.